This passage covers 9 T cell receptor beta chains from one sample sequenced in a study of post-analysis software for immune sequencing data. These receptors lack a known antigen. Overall study results and limits: Controls showed lower frequencies than patients for roughly 5 TRBV segments, and TRBV5-6, TRBV5-1 and TRBV20-1 were among these.

Unique molecular identifiers featured in each of the TCR beta cDNA libraries. TCRdb re-called the PCR reads with MiXCR, one entry per CDR3 protein. Of 650,000 to 900,000 distinct CDR3 sequences in the sample, 46% were seen once. The sample consisted of blood. These receptors were taken from a girl under 18 with multiple sclerosis.

The rearrangement joins TRBV20-1 to TRBJ2-1; 11 positions agree with TRBD2. With 6 bases clipped from V and 4 bases from J, the junction kept 20 bases outside the gene matches. CDR3 length equals 19 residues. Germline V gives CDR1 DFQATT, CDR2 SNEGSKA (reference sequence). CDR3 bases: TGCAGTGCCCAACATTATTACACAGTTGGGACTAGCGGTTACAATGAGCAGTTCTTC. Translation gives CSAQHYYTVGTSGYNEQFF.

This clonotype was found a few times. The chain recombines TRBV7-2 with TRBJ2-7; D unclear. Trimming stripped 5 bases from V and 5 bases from J, with 13 bases between. This CDR3 has 13 residues. Germline CDR1 reads SGHTA; CDR2 reads FQGNSA. The CDR3 here is CASSDLRGNEQYF. The CDR3 DNA follows: TGTGCCAGCAGCGATCTGCGTGGCAACGAGCAGTACTTC.

Ten or more counts support this clonotype. The chain is built from TRBV5-1 and TRBJ2-7; D ambiguous. V was cut by 0 bases and J by 3 bases, with 7 bases left in between. CDR1 SGHRS and CDR2 YFSETQ come from the germline V gene. The CDR3 extends over 13 amino acids. The CDR3 here is CASSLAAGYEQYF. The DNA of the CDR3 is TGCGCCAGCAGCTTGGCCGCCGGCTACGAGCAGTACTTC.

The chain combines TRBV27 with TRBJ2-7, with 7 bases fitting TRBD1. V gave up 4 bases and J gave up 0 bases; unmatched junction bases: 9. Germline CDR1 is MNHEY and CDR2 is SMNVEV (reference sequence). This CDR3 has 16 residues. The CDR3 nucleotides are TGTGCCAGCAGTTCCCCCCAGCGACAGGGCTCCTACGAGCAGTACTTC. It codes for CASSSPQRQGSYEQYF.

This clonotype was found a few times. The V gene is TRBV29-1, the J gene TRBJ1-1; D not certain. Trimming pared 6 bases from V and 7 bases from J, leaving 15 bases between. The CDR3 loop spans 12 amino acids. Per the germline V gene, CDR1 is SQVTM and CDR2 is ANQGSEA. The CDR3 DNA is TGCAGCGTGCCAGGCAGCCGGGGTGAAGCTTTCTTT. This gives the protein CSVPGSRGEAFF.

This chain links TRBV12-3 or TRBV12-4 with TRBJ2-5; D gene unclear. Trimming stripped 7 bases from V and 2 bases from J, with 11 bases between. This CDR3 has 13 residues. CDR3 sequence reads: CASTSTPQETQYF. CDR3 DNA: TGTGCCAGCACCTCGACACCGCAAGAGACCCAGTACTTC.

The rearrangement uses TRBV5-6 and TRBJ2-1, with 10 bases fitting TRBD2. The CDR3 length is 15 residues. Germline V gene lookup returns CDR1 SGHDT and CDR2 YYEEEE. V dropped 0 bases and J dropped 10; count of bases not matched to a gene: 7. CDR3 DNA sequence: TGTGCCAGCAGCTTGGGAAGCGGGAGGGCGGGAGAGCAGTTCTTC. This translates into CASSLGSGRAGEQFF.

This clonotype appeared a few times. V usage is TRBV29-1 and J usage is TRBJ1-2; D is unresolved. The CDR3 extends over 12 amino acids. Germline V gene sequence: CDR1 SQVTM, CDR2 ANQGSEA. V was pared by 1 base and J by 3 bases, with 6 bases between. The CDR3 sequence: CSVEAGDYGYTF. The CDR3 bases are TGCAGCGTTGAAGCTGGGGACTATGGCTACACCTTC.

The rearrangement links TRBV12-3 or TRBV12-4 to TRBJ2-1, with 10 bases lining up with TRBD2. The CDR3 contains 16 residues. Unmatched junction bases numbered 10, after V lost 7 bases and J lost 4 bases. CDR3 nucleotides: TGTGCCAGCACCGATAGGGGGACTAGCGCATACAATGAGCAGTTCTTC. Translation: CASTDRGTSAYNEQFF.